This T cell receptor (beta chain) appears in the sequencing data of a study of T cell repertoires in cytomegalovirus infection. A word on this clonotype: Its antigen is unidentified.

V was pared by 8 bases and J by 4 bases, with 5 bases of the junction left unmatched. The germline V gene encodes CDR1 MNHEY and CDR2 SVGAGI. The CDR3 length is 13 residues. The study, taken as a whole, reports: The response measured ex vivo was dominated by TCR beta clonotypes (HLA-C-restricted and CMV-specific). Of the TCR beta families, the public ones yielded a cumulative frequency that identified carriers of CMV plus the relevant HLA.

Each CDR3 protein gets one entry after TCRdb re-called the reads with MiXCR. The sample shows about 440,000 distinct CDR3 sequences, roughly 30% of them seen only once. The source material was PBMCs. V and J are TRBV6-5 and TRBJ2-7, with 10 bases lining up with TRBD1. This clonotype was obtained from a human donor in good health (CMV status not recorded). Some clones in this sample may be carry-over from other donors' samples. CDR3 region: CASRTGGRYEQYF. CDR3 in DNA: TGTGCCAGCCGGACAGGGGGACGATACGAGCAGTACTTC.